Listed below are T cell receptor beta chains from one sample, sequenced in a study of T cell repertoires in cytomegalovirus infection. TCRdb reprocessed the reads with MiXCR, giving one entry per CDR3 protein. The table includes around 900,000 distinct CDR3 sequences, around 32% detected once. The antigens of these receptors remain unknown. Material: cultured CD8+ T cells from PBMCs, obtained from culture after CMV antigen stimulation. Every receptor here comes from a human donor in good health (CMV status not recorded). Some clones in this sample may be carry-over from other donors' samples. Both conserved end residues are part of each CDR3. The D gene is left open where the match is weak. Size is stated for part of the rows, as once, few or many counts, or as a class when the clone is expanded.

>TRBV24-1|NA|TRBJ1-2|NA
CATSGLRGYTF
TGTGCCACCAGTGGTCTGCGTGGCTACACCTTC
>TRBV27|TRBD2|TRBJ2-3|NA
CASRLAGLGADTQYF
TGTGCCAGCAGATTAGCGGGTCTTGGGGCAGATACGCAGTATTTT
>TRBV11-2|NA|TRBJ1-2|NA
CASSFWPLLGNFDGYTF
TGTGCCAGCAGCTTTTGGCCTCTCCTGGGAAACTTCGATGGCTACACCTTC
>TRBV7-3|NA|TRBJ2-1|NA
CASSSLGGAANEQFF
TGTGCCAGCAGCTCCCTCGGGGGAGCGGCCAATGAGCAGTTCTTC
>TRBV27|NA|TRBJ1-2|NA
CASRGSPNYGYTF
TGTGCCAGCAGGGGCAGCCCTAACTATGGCTACACCTTC
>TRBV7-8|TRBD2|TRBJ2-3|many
CASSSGLAGIASTDTQYF
TGTGCCAGCAGCTCGGGACTAGCGGGGATAGCTAGCACAGATACGCAGTATTTT
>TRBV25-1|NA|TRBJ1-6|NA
CASSEGISTHSPLHF
TGTGCCAGCAGTGAGGGGATCTCTACCCACTCACCCCTCCACTTT
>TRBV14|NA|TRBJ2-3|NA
CASSQVRNTQYF
TGTGCCAGCAGCCAAGTGAGGAATACGCAGTATTTT
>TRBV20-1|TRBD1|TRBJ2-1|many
CSASTSGTGSYAEQFF
TGCAGTGCATCAACTTCCGGGACAGGAAGTTATGCTGAGCAGTTCTTC
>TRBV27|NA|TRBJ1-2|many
CASSFVGGYGYTF
TGTGCCAGCAGTTTCGTAGGTGGTTATGGCTACACCTTC
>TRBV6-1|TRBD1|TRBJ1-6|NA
CASSPLGQGESPLHF
TGTGCCAGCAGTCCCCTGGGACAGGGAGAATCACCCCTCCACTTT
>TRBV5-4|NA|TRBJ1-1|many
CASSLELATEAFF
TGTGCCAGCAGCTTGGAGTTAGCCACTGAAGCTTTCTTT
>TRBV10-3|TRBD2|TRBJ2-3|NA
CAIRKATSGGATDTQYF
TGTGCCATCAGAAAGGCAACTAGCGGGGGGGCCACAGATACGCAGTATTTT
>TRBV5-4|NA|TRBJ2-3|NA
CASSLLEIGLDTQYF
TGTGCCAGCAGCTTGTTGGAAATAGGACTCGATACGCAGTATTTT
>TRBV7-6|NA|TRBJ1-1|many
CASSFLENTEAFF
TGTGCCAGCAGCTTCTTGGAGAACACTGAAGCTTTCTTT
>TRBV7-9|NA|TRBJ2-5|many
CASSLAGDPETQYF
TGTGCCAGCAGCTTAGCAGGGGACCCAGAGACCCAGTACTTC
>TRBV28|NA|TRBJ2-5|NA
CASSLTGYVETQYF
TGTGCCAGCAGTCTCACAGGGTATGTTGAGACCCAGTACTTC
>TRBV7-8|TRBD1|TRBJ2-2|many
CASRPYRGNTGELFF
TGTGCCAGCAGGCCGTACAGGGGGAACACCGGGGAGCTGTTTTTT
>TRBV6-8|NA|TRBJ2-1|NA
CASSYSLGGKGQFF
TGTGCCAGCAGTTACTCGTTAGGAGGGAAGGGACAGTTCTTC
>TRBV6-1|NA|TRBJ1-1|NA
CASSERAGMNTEAFF
TGTGCCAGCAGTGAAAGGGCAGGGATGAACACTGAAGCTTTCTTT
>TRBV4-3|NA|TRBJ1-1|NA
CASSQDMLSTEAFF
TGCGCCAGCAGCCAAGATATGCTATCCACTGAAGCTTTCTTT
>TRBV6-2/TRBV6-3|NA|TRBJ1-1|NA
CASNGGYTEAFF
TGTGCCAGCAATGGGGGCTATACTGAAGCTTTCTTT
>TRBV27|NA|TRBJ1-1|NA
CASSLGWQGQAFF
TGTGCCAGCAGTTTAGGCTGGCAGGGTCAAGCTTTCTTT